This T cell receptor (beta chain) was obtained from a study of response to subunit inactivated influenza vaccine. Overall study findings and caveats: Few new T cells, the authors suggested, are recruited by each seasonal influenza vaccination.

Note on this clonotype: Its antigen is not known.

TCRdb independently ran MiXCR on the RT-PCR reads; one entry per CDR3 protein. This sample has just under 550,000 distinct CDR3 sequences, with 20% to 25% found just once. These same records also appear under a second study, on T cells expressing NK-cell markers. In that study: It was by 5'RACE template switching with UMIs that TCR beta cDNA was made. Seven HCMV-seropositive donors and one seronegative donor made up the eight sequenced donors. Top CD8+ clonotypes included the dominant CD3+CD56+NKG2C+ clonotypes in roughly six donors. HCMV specificity of expanded NKG2C+ T cell clones remained unclear.

The sequence derives from a man between 45 and 60 years old who received an inactivated influenza vaccine. Sample: CD4+ T cells sorted from PBMCs, taken roughly 12 days after vaccination.

The CDR3 DNA reads TGCAGTGCTAGCCAGGGAACCGCTACCACAGATACGCAGTATTTT. Its protein is CSASQGTATTDTQYF. This chain uses TRBV20-1 with TRBJ2-3; weak D call: TRBD1 (5 bases). V lost 3 bases and J 2 bases, leaving 15 bases between the germline ends. CDR3 size: 15 residues. Germline V gives CDR1 DFQATT, CDR2 SNEGSKA (reference sequence).